This TCR beta chain was recorded in a study of blood T cell repertoires in COVID-19. Study-wide background: T cells, B-cell-depleted T cells, or PBMCs supplied cDNA or gDNA.

CDR3 length equals 17 residues. CDR1 is SGDLS, CDR2 YYNGEE, per germline. The ends lost 4 bases at V and 4 bases at J; junction bases unmatched: 14. The authors' processing: Quantification of nucleated cells was approximated via reference gene primer amplification. Libraries were prepared by immunoSEQ multiplex PCR; TCRdb keeps only in-frame clonotypes and omits some of them. V and J calls and clone size are as listed in that table; D and trimming were resolved from the DNA. The repertoire consists of around 56,000 clones, with under 85% occurring once and the leading ten covering under 4%. The sequence was obtained from a man aged 55 to 70 with acute or convalescent COVID-19. This chain links TRBV9 with TRBJ1-2; 9 bases agree with TRBD1. The sample was peripheral blood. The CDR3 coding sequence is TGTGCCAGCAGCTCAGTGACAGGGGGAGGGGGCCCCTATGGCTACACCTTC. Its protein product is CASSSVTGGGGPYGYTF.